This is a list of T cell receptor beta chains from one sample in a study of cytomegalovirus exposure and HLA in healthy donors. Some clones are missing from TCRdb's copy, which holds only in-frame ones; the method was immunoSEQ multiplex PCR. This listing includes 80,000 to 100,000 clones. The sample taken for sequencing was PBMCs. The source is a woman in her twenties or thirties in good health and CMV-seronegative. Each CDR3 is given with its conserved first and last residue. The D gene is left open where the match is weak.

v_call	j_call	d_call	cdr3_nt	cdr3_aa
TRBV2	TRBJ1-2	-	TGTGCCAGCAGCCTTCCGGGCAGGGGCCACTATGGCTACACCTTC	CASSLPGRGHYGYTF
TRBV30	TRBJ1-5	-	TGTGCCTGGACCTCTGGGGGAGGGCAGCCCCAGCATTTT	CAWTSGGGQPQHF
TRBV7-9	TRBJ2-7	-	TGTGCCAGCAGCCCGTACTTACTCTCCGAGCAGTACTTC	CASSPYLLSEQYF
TRBV11-3	TRBJ2-5	TRBD1	TGTGCCAGCAGCTCGGGACAGGGACTGGCTATGGGGTTTCAAGAGACCCAGTACTTC	CASSSGQGLAMGFQETQYF
TRBV13	TRBJ2-2	TRBD1	TGTGCCAGCAGCGAGGACAGGGGGCACACCGGGGAGCTGTTTTTT	CASSEDRGHTGELFF
TRBV11-2	TRBJ2-3	TRBD2	TGTGCCAGCAGTCGGACTAGCGGGGGCACAGATACGCAGTATTTT	CASSRTSGGTDTQYF
TRBV7-9	TRBJ2-5	-	TGTGCCAGCAGCTTAGATCCAGGCCAAGAGACCCAGTACTTC	CASSLDPGQETQYF
TRBV4-1	TRBJ2-4	TRBD1	TGCGCCAGCAGCCACGGCGCAGGGGGTCTTCTAGCCAAAAACATTCAGTACTTC	CASSHGAGGLLAKNIQYF
TRBV2	TRBJ1-2	TRBD1	TGTGCCAGCAGTGTCCGGGACAGCATCACCTATGGCTACACCTTC	CASSVRDSITYGYTF
TRBV6-5	TRBJ2-7	TRBD1	TGTGCCAGCAGTTACTCCGGGACAGGGGGCTCTCACGAGCAGTACTTC	CASSYSGTGGSHEQYF
TRBV4-1	TRBJ2-2	TRBD2	TGCGCCAGCAGCCACCTTGGGGGAGGGATCACCGGGGAGCTGTTTTTT	CASSHLGGGITGELFF
TRBV7-3	TRBJ2-5	-	TGTGCCAGCAGCCTCGCCAGGGGCGAGACCCAGTACTTC	CASSLARGETQYF
TRBV19	TRBJ2-3	-	TGTGCCAGTAGCGCAGGGGGATATGGGAGGACAGATACGCAGTATTTT	CASSAGGYGRTDTQYF
TRBV5-4	TRBJ1-3	-	TGTGCCAGCAGCTTGGGCGGCGGAGCCAAAACTGGAAACACCATATATTTT	CASSLGGGAKTGNTIYF
TRBV7-9	TRBJ1-2	TRBD1	TGTGCCAGCAGCCAGATCAGGGGGCGCGATGGCTACACCTTC	CASSQIRGRDGYTF
TRBV5-6	TRBJ1-6	-	TGTGCCAGCAGCTTGGGACAAACCTATAATTCACCCCTCCACTTT	CASSLGQTYNSPLHF
TRBV5-4	TRBJ2-7	-	TGTGCCAGCAGCCCTGGGGGCTGGGAGACCTACGAGCAGTACTTC	CASSPGGWETYEQYF
TRBV29-1	TRBJ1-2	TRBD1	TGCAGCGTTGTTGCAGGGGGCTACTATGGCTACACCTTC	CSVVAGGYYGYTF
TRBV7-2	TRBJ1-4	TRBD1	TGTGCCAGCAGCTTAGGGACAGGGGGCATCGTTAATGAAAAACTGTTTTTT	CASSLGTGGIVNEKLFF
TRBV6-1	TRBJ2-7	TRBD1	TGTGCCAGCAGCGGACAGGGTTTCTCCTACGAGCAGTACTTC	CASSGQGFSYEQYF
TRBV6-6	TRBJ1-2	-	TGTGCCAGCAGAGCTACCCTCAGGGGAAACTATGGCTACACCTTC	CASRATLRGNYGYTF
TRBV9	TRBJ2-7	-	TGTGCCAGCAGCGTAGGAGGGATGGGCACCTACGAGCAGTACTTC	CASSVGGMGTYEQYF
TRBV18	TRBJ2-2	-	TGTGCCAGCTCACCACATAATCTTCAGGCGAACACCGGGGAGCTGTTTTTT	CASSPHNLQANTGELFF
TRBV28	TRBJ1-1	TRBD1	TGTGCCAGCAGTGCACAGGGGGCTGACACTGAAGCTTTCTTT	CASSAQGADTEAFF
TRBV20-1	TRBJ1-1	-	TGCAGTGCTAGCCCCAGGACAGCGGCTTTCTTT	CSASPRTAAFF
TRBV11-2	TRBJ2-3	TRBD2	TGTGCCAGCAGCTCCGTTGAGCGGGAAGAAGATACGCAGTATTTT	CASSSVEREEDTQYF
TRBV4-1	TRBJ2-7	-	TGCGCCAGCAGCCTTGGGCCCTCGGGAGTGAGCTCCTACGAGCAGTACTTC	CASSLGPSGVSSYEQYF
TRBV19	TRBJ1-4	TRBD1	TGTGCCAGTAGCTTACTAGGACAGGGACGTAATGAAAAACTGTTTTTT	CASSLLGQGRNEKLFF
TRBV4-2	TRBJ1-1	TRBD1	TGTGCCAGCAGCCAAGATTGGGGACAGGGAGGGGCTTTCTTT	CASSQDWGQGGAFF
TRBV10-1	TRBJ2-2	TRBD1	TGCGCCAGTAGACAGGGGGGCACCGGGGAGCTGTTTTTT	CASRQGGTGELFF
TRBV5-1	TRBJ2-2	TRBD2	TGCGCCAGCAGCCCTCGGGGACTGGCGGGGGCCGGGGAGCTGTTTTTT	CASSPRGLAGAGELFF
TRBV11-2	TRBJ2-3	TRBD2	TGTGCCAGCAGCCTAAGGACTAGCGGCATAGATACGCAGTATTTT	CASSLRTSGIDTQYF
TRBV4-1	TRBJ2-7	-	TGCGCCAGCAGCCAAGGGGGGCTCAGGGTCAGGGAGCAGTACTTC	CASSQGGLRVREQYF
TRBV29-1	TRBJ2-2	TRBD1	TGCAGCGCGACTCGACAGGGTAACACCGGGGAGCTGTTTTTT	CSATRQGNTGELFF
TRBV9	TRBJ1-1	-	TGTGCCAGCAGCGTAGGAGGGCCCACTGAAGCTTTCTTT	CASSVGGPTEAFF
TRBV6-6	TRBJ1-1	-	TGTGCCAGCGGGCAGTTGAACACTGAAGCTTTCTTT	CASGQLNTEAFF
TRBV5-6	TRBJ2-7	TRBD2	TGTGCCAGCAGCCCGAGCGGGGGTCCCTACGAGCAGTACTTC	CASSPSGGPYEQYF
TRBV7-9	TRBJ2-7	TRBD1	TGTGCCAGCAGCTCCCGGGACAGGGGCCACGAGCAGTACTTC	CASSSRDRGHEQYF
TRBV18	TRBJ2-5	TRBD2	TGTGCCAGCTCACCACAGCGAATCGGGGGGGGAGAGACCCAGTACTTC	CASSPQRIGGGETQYF
TRBV6-5	TRBJ2-7	TRBD1	TGTGCCAGCAGTTACTACCAGGGGGACACCTACGAGCAGTACTTC	CASSYYQGDTYEQYF
TRBV7-8	TRBJ2-7	TRBD1	TGTGCCAGCAGCGAACAACAGGGGGGTGCCTACGAGCAGTACTTC	CASSEQQGGAYEQYF
TRBV30	TRBJ1-2	TRBD1	TGTGCCTGGAGTGGGGGACAGAACTATGGCTACACCTTC	CAWSGGQNYGYTF
TRBV5-1	TRBJ2-3	TRBD2	TGCGCCAGCAGCGCGAGGAAGGGACTAGCGGGGTATACAGATACGCAGTATTTT	CASSARKGLAGYTDTQYF
TRBV6-5	TRBJ2-2	TRBD1	TGTGCCAGCAGTTACGAAGGGACAGGGGGCTCCGGGGAGCTGTTTTTT	CASSYEGTGGSGELFF
TRBV5-8	TRBJ2-2	-	TGTGCCAGCAGTACCGACAGGAACACCGGGGAGCTGTTTTTT	CASSTDRNTGELFF
TRBV2	TRBJ1-2	-	TGTGCCAGCAGTGGGCAGGGGCCTGGCTATGGCTACACCTTC	CASSGQGPGYGYTF
TRBV9	TRBJ2-1	-	TGTGCCAGCAGCCCGGGGGGACAAGTCCGCCACAATGAGCAGTTCTTC	CASSPGGQVRHNEQFF
TRBV7-3	TRBJ2-2	TRBD2	TGTGCCAGCAGCTTAACCCTCGCGGGGGGCACCGGGGAGCTGTTTTTT	CASSLTLAGGTGELFF
TRBV11-1	TRBJ2-1	-	TGTGCCAGCAGCCGACGAACCGGGACTCCTTACAATGAGCAGTTCTTC	CASSRRTGTPYNEQFF
TRBV9	TRBJ2-3	TRBD1	TGTGCCAGCAGCTCGACCCTCGGGACAGGGGGCACAGATACGCAGTATTTT	CASSSTLGTGGTDTQYF
TRBV5-8	TRBJ1-1	-	TGTGCCAGCAGCCAACCGACAGGGAACACTGAAGCTTTCTTT	CASSQPTGNTEAFF
TRBV27	TRBJ1-5	-	TGTGCCAGCAGTACCCAGAATCAGCCCCAGCATTTT	CASSTQNQPQHF
TRBV29-1	TRBJ2-7	-	TGCAGCGTCACCGGGACTCTGAGGGCCTACGAGCAGTACTTC	CSVTGTLRAYEQYF
TRBV27	TRBJ2-2	TRBD2	TGTGCCAGCAGTTCGACTAGCGGGGGGCCGGAGCTGTTTTTT	CASSSTSGGPELFF
TRBV5-6	TRBJ2-6	TRBD1	TGTGCCAGCAGCTTGGGTATGACAGGGGCTGGGGCCAACGTCCTGACTTTC	CASSLGMTGAGANVLTF
TRBV4-2	TRBJ2-3	-	TGTGCCAGCAGCGGACCGGGGGGCGAGGTTCCCACGCAGTATTTT	CASSGPGGEVPTQYF
TRBV19	TRBJ1-6	-	TGTGCCAGTAGTAGGGGGGGAGGTAATTCACCCCTCCACTTT	CASSRGGGNSPLHF
TRBV5-6	TRBJ1-5	TRBD1	TGTGCCAGCAGCGCGACGACAGGGAACAATCAGCCCCAGCATTTT	CASSATTGNNQPQHF